This T cell receptor beta chain was recovered during a study of T cells after yellow fever vaccination. Germline values: CDR1 DFQATT, CDR2 SNEGSKA (reference sequence). After removal of 3 bases from V and 2 bases from J, the junction contained 7 bases not matched to a gene. The CDR3 runs 15 residues. Study-wide points: In post-booster samples, most primary-vaccination clones reappeared (about 96% CD4, roughly 88% CD8). Abundant clonotypes from the bulk population could get into FACS-sorted repertoires as contaminants. A limited proportion of clonotypes was detected within both the CD4 and CD8 compartments.

This clonotype appeared a few times. The target antigen is unknown. TCRdb independently ran MiXCR on the 5' RACE reads; one entry per CDR3 protein. Seen here are some 560,000 distinct CDR3 sequences, roughly 19% observed once, and the top ten hold roughly an eighth. The TCR comes from a man aged 25 to 45 who received the YFV17D yellow fever vaccine. The sequenced sample was PBMCs, obtained 15 days after the yellow fever booster vaccination. The chain uses TRBV20-1 and TRBJ2-7; 10 positions agree with TRBD1. The CDR3 bases are TGCAGTGCTAGGGCCCGGGACAGGGGTCCCTACGAGCAGTACTTC. Residues: CSARARDRGPYEQYF.